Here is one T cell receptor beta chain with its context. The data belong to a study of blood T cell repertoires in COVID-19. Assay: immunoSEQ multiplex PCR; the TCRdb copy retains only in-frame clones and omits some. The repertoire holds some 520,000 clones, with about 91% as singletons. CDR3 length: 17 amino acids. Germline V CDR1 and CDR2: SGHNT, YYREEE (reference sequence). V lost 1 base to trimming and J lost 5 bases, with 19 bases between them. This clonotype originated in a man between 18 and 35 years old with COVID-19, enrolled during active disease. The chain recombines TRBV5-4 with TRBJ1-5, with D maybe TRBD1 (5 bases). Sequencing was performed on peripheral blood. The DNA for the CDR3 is TGTGCCAGCAGCTTGTCCGTCCCAGGACAAACTTATCAGCCCCAGCATTTT. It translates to CASSLSVPGQTYQPQHF.